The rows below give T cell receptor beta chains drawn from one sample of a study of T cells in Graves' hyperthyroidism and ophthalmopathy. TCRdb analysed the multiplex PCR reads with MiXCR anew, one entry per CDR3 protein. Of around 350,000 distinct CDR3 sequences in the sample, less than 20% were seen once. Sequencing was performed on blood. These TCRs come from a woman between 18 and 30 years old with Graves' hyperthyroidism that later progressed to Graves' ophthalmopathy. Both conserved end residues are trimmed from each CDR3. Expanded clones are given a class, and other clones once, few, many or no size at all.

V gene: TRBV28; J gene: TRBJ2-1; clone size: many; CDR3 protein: ASSFQGLGILSEQF
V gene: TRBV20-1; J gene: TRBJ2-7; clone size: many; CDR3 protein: SARPGQGSYEQY
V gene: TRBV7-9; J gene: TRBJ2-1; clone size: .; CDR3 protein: ASSFWASNNEQF
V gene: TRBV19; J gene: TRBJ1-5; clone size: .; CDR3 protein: ASSMRGVNSNQPQH
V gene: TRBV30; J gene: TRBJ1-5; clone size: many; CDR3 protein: AWSAGAESEPQH
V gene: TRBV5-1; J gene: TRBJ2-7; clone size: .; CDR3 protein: ASSPRLAGGLSSYEQY
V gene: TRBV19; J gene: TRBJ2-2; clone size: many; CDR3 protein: ASSTGQGNTGELF
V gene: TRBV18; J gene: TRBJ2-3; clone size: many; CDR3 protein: ASSPGRLTDTQY
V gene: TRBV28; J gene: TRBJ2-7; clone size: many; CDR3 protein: ASSLFGSSYEQY
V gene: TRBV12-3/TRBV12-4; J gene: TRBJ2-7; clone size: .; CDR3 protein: ASSWGDRGSEEQY
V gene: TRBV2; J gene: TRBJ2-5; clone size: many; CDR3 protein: ASSESGRGTQY
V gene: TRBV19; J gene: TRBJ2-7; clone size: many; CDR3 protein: ASSMHHEQY
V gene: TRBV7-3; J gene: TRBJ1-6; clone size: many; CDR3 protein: ASSFGLLDSPLH
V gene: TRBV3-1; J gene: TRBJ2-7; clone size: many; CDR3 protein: ASSQEATGPYEQY
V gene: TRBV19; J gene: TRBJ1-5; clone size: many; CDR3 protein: ASSMNRGNQPQH
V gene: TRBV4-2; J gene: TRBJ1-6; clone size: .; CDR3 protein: ASSQVTHSLNSPLH
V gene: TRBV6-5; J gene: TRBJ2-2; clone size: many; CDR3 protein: ASSYASGRPTGELF
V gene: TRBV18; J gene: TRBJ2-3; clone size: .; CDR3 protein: ASSPYLQGAKDTQY
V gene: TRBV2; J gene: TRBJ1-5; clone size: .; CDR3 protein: ATSELGLSNQPQH
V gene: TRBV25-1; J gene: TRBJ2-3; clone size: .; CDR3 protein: ASSDGIHTGPDTQY
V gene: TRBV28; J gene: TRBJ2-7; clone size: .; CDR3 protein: ASSGPAAYEQY
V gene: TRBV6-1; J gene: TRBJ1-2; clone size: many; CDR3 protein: ASSPEDGFYGYT
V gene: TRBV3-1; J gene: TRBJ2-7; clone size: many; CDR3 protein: ASSPMAGEAYEQY
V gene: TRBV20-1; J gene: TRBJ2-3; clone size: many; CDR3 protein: SARGPFIPCVSCADTQY
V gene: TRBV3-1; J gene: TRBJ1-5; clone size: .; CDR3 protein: ASSDTGRGQPQH
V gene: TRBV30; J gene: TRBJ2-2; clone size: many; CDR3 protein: AWGSLATNTGELF
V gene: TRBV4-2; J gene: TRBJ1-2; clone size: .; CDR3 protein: ASSQDRTGVYGYT
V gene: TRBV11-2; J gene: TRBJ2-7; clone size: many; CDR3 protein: ASSSGPNYEQY
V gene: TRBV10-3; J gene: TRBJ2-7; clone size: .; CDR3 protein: AIRRWGWGFGEQY
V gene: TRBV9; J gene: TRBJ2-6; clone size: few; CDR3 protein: ASSSQTGFSGANVLT
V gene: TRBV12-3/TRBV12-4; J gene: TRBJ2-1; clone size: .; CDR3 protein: ASSRRPYNEQF
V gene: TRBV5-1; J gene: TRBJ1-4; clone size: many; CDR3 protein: ASGPGTVANEKLF
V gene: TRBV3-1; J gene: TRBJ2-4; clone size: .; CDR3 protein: ASSRTSGRLAKNIQY
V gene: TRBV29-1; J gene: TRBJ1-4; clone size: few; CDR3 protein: SVQGAWSEKLF
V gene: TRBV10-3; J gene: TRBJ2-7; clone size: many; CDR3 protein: AISGLAGGIREQY
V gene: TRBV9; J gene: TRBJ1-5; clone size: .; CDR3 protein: ASSADNSNQPQH
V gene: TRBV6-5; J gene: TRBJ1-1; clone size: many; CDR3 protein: ASSYIEGTEAF
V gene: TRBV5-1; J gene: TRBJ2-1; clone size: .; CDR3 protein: ASSSYPEGAYDEQF
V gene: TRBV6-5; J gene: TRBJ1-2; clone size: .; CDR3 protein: ASSYPEGQGASGYT
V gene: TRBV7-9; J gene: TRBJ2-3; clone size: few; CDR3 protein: ASSLRTSGTPSSTDTQY
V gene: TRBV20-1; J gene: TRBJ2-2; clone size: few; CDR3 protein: SARGPSGRPGTGELF
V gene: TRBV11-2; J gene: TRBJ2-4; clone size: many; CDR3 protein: ASSPLEGGRGLNIQY
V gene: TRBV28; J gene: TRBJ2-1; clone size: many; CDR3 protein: ASTPGLAGYSSYNEQF
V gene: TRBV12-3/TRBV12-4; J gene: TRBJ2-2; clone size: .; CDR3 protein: ASSFVVSNTGELF
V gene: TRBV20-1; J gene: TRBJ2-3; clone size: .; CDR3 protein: SASGLRPGQVLDTQY
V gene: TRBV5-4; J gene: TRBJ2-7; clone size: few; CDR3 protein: ASSLGSFEQY
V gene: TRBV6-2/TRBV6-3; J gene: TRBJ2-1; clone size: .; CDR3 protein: ASSYRRGAYNEQS
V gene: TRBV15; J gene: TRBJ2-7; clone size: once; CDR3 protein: ATSKPGSGREQY
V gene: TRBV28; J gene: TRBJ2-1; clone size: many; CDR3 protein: ASSPYSGRVHNEQF
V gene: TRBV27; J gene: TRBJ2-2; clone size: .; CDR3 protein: ASSLDSGAANTGELF
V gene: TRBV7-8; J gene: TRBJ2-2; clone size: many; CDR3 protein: ASSPTGSENTGELF